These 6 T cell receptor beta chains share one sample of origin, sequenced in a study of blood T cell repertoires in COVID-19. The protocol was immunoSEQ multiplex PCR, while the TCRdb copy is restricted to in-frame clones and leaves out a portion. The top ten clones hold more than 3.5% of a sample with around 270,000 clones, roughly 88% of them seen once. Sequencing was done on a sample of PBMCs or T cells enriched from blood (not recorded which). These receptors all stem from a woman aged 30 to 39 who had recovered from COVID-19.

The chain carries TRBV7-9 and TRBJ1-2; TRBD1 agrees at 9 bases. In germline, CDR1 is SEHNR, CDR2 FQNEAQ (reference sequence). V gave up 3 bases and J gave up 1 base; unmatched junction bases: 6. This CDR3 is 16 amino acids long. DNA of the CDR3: TGTGCCAGCAGCTTCTTCCCGGGACAGGGTAACTATGGCTACACCTTC. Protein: CASSFFPGQGNYGYTF.

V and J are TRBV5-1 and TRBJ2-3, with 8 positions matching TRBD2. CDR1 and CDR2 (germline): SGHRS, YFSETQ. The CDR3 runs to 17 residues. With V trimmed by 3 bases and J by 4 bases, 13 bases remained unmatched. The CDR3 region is CASSSAIGAGVSDTQYF. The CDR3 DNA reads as TGCGCCAGCAGCTCGGCTATCGGAGCGGGAGTCTCAGATACGCAGTATTTT. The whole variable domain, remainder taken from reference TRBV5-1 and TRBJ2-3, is KAGVTQTPRYLIKTRGQQVTLSCSPISGHRSVSWYQQTPGQGLQFLFEYFSETQRNKGNFPGRFSGRQFSNSRSEMNVSTLELGDSALYLCASSSAIGAGVSDTQYFGPGTRLTVL.

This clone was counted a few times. The CDR3 sequence: CSVDQTGRGGYTF. In DNA, the CDR3 is TGCAGCGTTGATCAGACAGGTCGGGGTGGCTACACCTTC. The chain uses TRBV29-1 and TRBJ1-2, with D maybe TRBD1 (6 bases). This CDR3 is built from 13 residues. The V gene lost 3 bases and the J gene lost 7 bases, with 15 bases spanning the gap. Germline V CDR1 and CDR2: SQVTM, ANQGSEA. The full variable domain, rest sourced from reference TRBV29-1 and TRBJ1-2, is SAVISQKPSRDICQRGTSLTIQCQVDSQVTMMFWYRQQPGQSLTLIATANQGSEATYESGFVIDKFPISRPNLTFSTLTVSNMSPEDSSIYLCSVDQTGRGGYTFGSGTRLTVV.

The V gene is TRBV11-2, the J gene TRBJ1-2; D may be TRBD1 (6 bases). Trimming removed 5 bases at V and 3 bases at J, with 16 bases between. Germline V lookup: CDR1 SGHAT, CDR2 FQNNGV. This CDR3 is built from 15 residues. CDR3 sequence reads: CASSPLLQGYYGYTF. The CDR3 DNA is TGTGCCAGCAGCCCCCTATTACAGGGTTACTATGGCTACACCTTC.

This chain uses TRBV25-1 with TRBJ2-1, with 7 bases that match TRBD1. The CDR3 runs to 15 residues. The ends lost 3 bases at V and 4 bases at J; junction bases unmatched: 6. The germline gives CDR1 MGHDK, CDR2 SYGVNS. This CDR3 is CASSDAPGQYNEQFF. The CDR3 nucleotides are TGTGCCAGCAGTGATGCCCCGGGACAGTACAATGAGCAGTTCTTC.

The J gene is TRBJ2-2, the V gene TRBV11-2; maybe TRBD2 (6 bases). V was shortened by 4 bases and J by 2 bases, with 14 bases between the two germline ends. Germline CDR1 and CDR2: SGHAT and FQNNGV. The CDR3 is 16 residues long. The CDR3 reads CASSSVSGPNTGELFF. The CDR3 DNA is TGTGCCAGCAGCTCAGTTAGCGGCCCAAACACCGGGGAGCTGTTTTTT. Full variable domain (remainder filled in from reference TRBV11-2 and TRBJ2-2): EAGVAQSPRYKIIEKRQSVAFWCNPISGHATLYWYQQILGQGPKLLIQFQNNGVVDDSQLPKDRFSAERLKGVDSTLKIQPAKLEDSAVYLCASSSVSGPNTGELFFGEGSRLTVL.